A single sample gave rise to the 14 T cell receptor beta chains below, sequenced in a study of T-cell memory formation after mild COVID-19. TCRdb independently ran MiXCR on the 5' RACE reads; one entry per CDR3 protein. This sample has approximately 190,000 distinct CDR3 sequences, with around 19% found just once. Sample: PBMCs or a T cell subset sorted from them (not recorded which). These receptors were obtained from an adult woman who had mild COVID-19 (a few samples of this study predate the infection). Cell type and time point are not known.

This clonotype was counted a few times. The chain links TRBV19 to TRBJ1-1, with 7 nucleotides matching TRBD1. The CDR3 is made up of 14 amino acids. From germline, CDR1 is LNHDA and CDR2 SQIVND (reference sequence). V gave up 3 bases and J gave up 0 bases; unmatched junction bases: 1. The CDR3 is CASSMDRLNTEAFF. CDR3 in DNA: TGTGCCAGTAGTATGGACAGGCTGAACACTGAAGCTTTCTTT.

The CDR3 DNA reads as TGTGCCAGCAGCTTGGGGGCTAGCGGCCTATCGGAGACCCAGTACTTC. It codes for CASSLGASGLSETQYF. The V call is TRBV11-2, the J call TRBJ2-5; possible D gene TRBD2, 7 bases. Germline CDR1 SGHAT, CDR2 FQNNGV. The ends were cut back, 3 bases at V and 5 bases at J, with 19 bases in the middle. The CDR3 covers 16 residues.

This chain connects TRBV5-1 to TRBJ2-1; 10 bases agree with TRBD2. This CDR3 is built from 14 residues. Germline V gene data show CDR1 as SGHRS and CDR2 as YFSETQ. Trimming at V came to 6 bases and at J to 8 bases, leaving 8 bases not matched to a gene. The CDR3 DNA reads as TGCGCCAGCAAGACTAGCGGGCTTAGCGATGAGCAGTTCTTC. Translating gives CASKTSGLSDEQFF.

The V call is TRBV27, the J call TRBJ1-2, with D possibly being TRBD1 (5 bases). The CDR3 has 16 residues. CDR1 and CDR2 (germline): MNHEY, SMNVEV (reference sequence). V gave up 2 bases and J gave up 7 bases, with 20 bases separating them. The CDR3, as DNA: TGTGCCAGCAGTTTAAGGTTAATAGGGGATTTTGGTGGCTACACCTTC. Its protein is CASSLRLIGDFGGYTF.

This clonotype has a handful of counts. J is TRBJ2-3 and V is TRBV7-2; D may be TRBD1 or TRBD2 (5 bases each). Per germline, CDR1 SGHTA and CDR2 FQGNSA. The length of the CDR3 is 15 residues. V was shortened by 5 bases and J by 4 bases, with 16 bases between the two germline ends. The CDR3 nucleotides read TGTGCCAGCAGCCACCAGTGGGGACGGCCAGATACGCAGTATTTT. The encoded protein is CASSHQWGRPDTQYF.

Only a few counts were recorded for this clonotype. The chain joins TRBV15 to TRBJ1-5; tentatively, D is TRBD1 (6 bases). V was trimmed by 3 bases and J by 6 bases, leaving 12 bases between them. The CDR3 is 14 amino acids. Germline CDR1 reads LNHNV; CDR2 reads YYDKDF (reference sequence). CDR3 DNA: TGTGCCACCAGCAGCCCAGGGGAGCGTCAGCCCCAGCATTTT. Encoded protein: CATSSPGERQPQHF.

The chain couples TRBV27 to TRBJ2-5; weak D call: TRBD2 (6 bases). The CDR3 length is 14 residues. The germline V and J ends were trimmed by 9 bases and 5 bases, with 19 bases remaining between them. Germline loops: CDR1 MNHEY, CDR2 SMNVEV (reference sequence). The CDR3 DNA reads as TGTGCCAGTCGCGTTATGGCGAGCGGGGAGACCCAGTACTTC. Protein sequence: CASRVMASGETQYF.

The rearrangement joins TRBV7-6 to TRBJ2-3, with TRBD2 identical over 12 bases. V trimming: 5 bases; J trimming: 0 bases; junction bases outside the gene matches: 12. Per the germline V gene, CDR1 is SGHVS and CDR2 is FNYEAQ. The CDR3 has 19 amino acids. CDR3 sequence (DNA): TGTGCCAGCAGCCCATGGACTAGCGGGACCGAATACAGCACAGATACGCAGTATTTT. Residues: CASSPWTSGTEYSTDTQYF. The full variable domain, its missing parts supplied by reference TRBV7-6 and TRBJ2-3, is GAGVSQSPRYKVTKRGQDVALRCDPISGHVSLYWYRQALGQGPEFLTYFNYEAQQDKSGLPNDRFSAERPEGSISTLTIQRTEQRDSAMYRCASSPWTSGTEYSTDTQYFGPGTRLTVL.

This clonotype was counted a few times. For the CDR3, the DNA is TGTGCCAGCAGCTTTGGCGGGAAAATTTCATACAATGAGCAGTTCTTC. This sequence encodes CASSFGGKISYNEQFF. The rearrangement joins TRBV7-9 to TRBJ2-1; weak D call: TRBD2 (6 bases). Trimming pared 3 bases from V and 4 bases from J, leaving 16 bases between. Germline CDR1 reads SEHNR; CDR2 reads FQNEAQ (reference sequence). This CDR3 has 16 amino acids.

This clonotype was found many times. The chain joins TRBV19 to TRBJ2-7, with TRBD2 identical over 10 bases. CDR3 length: 15 residues. The trim removed 3 bases at V and 2 bases at J, leaving 4 bases unmatched. From germline, CDR1 is LNHDA and CDR2 SQIVND (reference sequence). Here the CDR3 reads CASSIGLAVPYEQYF. CDR3 coding DNA: TGTGCCAGTAGTATTGGACTAGCGGTCCCCTACGAGCAGTACTTC.

This clonotype occurred many times. CDR3 loop: CASSQASLAAQETQYF. For the CDR3, the DNA is TGCGCCAGCAGCCAAGCTTCACTAGCGGCCCAAGAGACCCAGTACTTC. The rearrangement joins TRBV4-3 to TRBJ2-5; the match to TRBD2 covers 8 bases. Unmatched junction bases numbered 5, after V lost 1 base and J lost 1 base. Per the germline V gene, CDR1 is LGHNA and CDR2 is YSLEER. The CDR3 is 16 residues long.

In this sample, this clonotype turned up a few times. The V and J genes are TRBV6-2 or TRBV6-3 and TRBJ2-7; tentatively, D is TRBD2 (5 bases). Deletions cut 4 bases from V and 4 bases from J, with 8 bases between. Germline assignment: CDR1 MNHEY and CDR2 SVGEGT. The CDR3 is 12 amino acids. The CDR3 DNA reads TGTGCCAGCAGTTGGAGGAGATACGAGCAGTACTTC. It is translated as CASSWRRYEQYF.

V usage is TRBV20-1 and J usage is TRBJ2-1; TRBD2 matches 10 bases. The CDR3 totals 14 residues. Germline V CDR1 and CDR2: DFQATT, SNEGSKA (reference sequence). Trimming cost V 3 bases and J 8 bases; bases outside gene matches: 7. This CDR3 is CSASGTSVFHEQFF. The CDR3, as DNA: TGCAGTGCTAGCGGGACTAGCGTTTTCCATGAGCAGTTCTTC.

The chain has TRBV7-2 and TRBJ1-4; 7 nucleotides align to TRBD1. Germline CDR1 SGHTA, CDR2 FQGNSA. CDR3 length equals 14 residues. Germline trimming cut 5 bases from V and 12 bases from J; bases unmatched to any gene: 12. CDR3 sequence (DNA): TGTGCCAGCAGCCCTAAACAGGGGTGGAAGGAACTGTTTTTT. This translates into CASSPKQGWKELFF.